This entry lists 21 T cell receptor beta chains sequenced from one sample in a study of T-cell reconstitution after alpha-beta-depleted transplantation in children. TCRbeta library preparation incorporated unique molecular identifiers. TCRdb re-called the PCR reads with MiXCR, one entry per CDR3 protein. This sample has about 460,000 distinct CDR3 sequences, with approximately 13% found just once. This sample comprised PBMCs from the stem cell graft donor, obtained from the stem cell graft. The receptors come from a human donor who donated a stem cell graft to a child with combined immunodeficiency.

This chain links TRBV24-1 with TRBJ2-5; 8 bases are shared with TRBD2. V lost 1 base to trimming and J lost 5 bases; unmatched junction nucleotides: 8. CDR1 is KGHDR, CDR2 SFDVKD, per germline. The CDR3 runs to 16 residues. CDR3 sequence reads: CATSDFISPGGETQYF. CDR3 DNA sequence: TGTGCCACCAGTGATTTTATCTCCCCGGGAGGGGAGACCCAGTACTTC.

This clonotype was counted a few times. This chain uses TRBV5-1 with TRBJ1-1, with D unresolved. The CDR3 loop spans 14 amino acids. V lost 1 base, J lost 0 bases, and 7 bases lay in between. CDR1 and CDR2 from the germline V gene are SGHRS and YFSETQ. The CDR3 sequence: CASSLRDMNTEAFF. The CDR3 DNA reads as TGCGCCAGCAGCTTGAGGGATATGAACACTGAAGCTTTCTTT.

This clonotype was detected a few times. The CDR3 loop reads CASSPTGRDSPLHF. The CDR3 DNA is TGTGCCAGCAGCCCAACAGGGAGAGACTCACCCCTCCACTTT. V is TRBV12-3 or TRBV12-4 and J is TRBJ1-6; the D gene is possibly TRBD1 (6 bases). This CDR3 has 14 amino acids. Trimming removed 6 bases at V and 10 bases at J, with 16 bases between.

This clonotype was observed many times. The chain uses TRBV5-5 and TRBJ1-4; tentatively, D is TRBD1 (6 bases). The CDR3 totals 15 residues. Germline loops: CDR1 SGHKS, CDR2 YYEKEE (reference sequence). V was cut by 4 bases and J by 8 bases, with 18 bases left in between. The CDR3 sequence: CASSPTGLMGEKLFF. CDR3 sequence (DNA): TGTGCCAGCAGCCCGACAGGATTGATGGGCGAAAAACTGTTTTTT.

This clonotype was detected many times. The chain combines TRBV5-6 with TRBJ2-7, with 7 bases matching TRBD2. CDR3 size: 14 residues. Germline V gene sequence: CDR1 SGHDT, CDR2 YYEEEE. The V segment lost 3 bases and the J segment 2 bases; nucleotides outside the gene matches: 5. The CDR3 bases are TGTGCCAGCAGCTGGGGCGGACTAGCCTACGAGCAGTACTTC. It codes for CASSWGGLAYEQYF.

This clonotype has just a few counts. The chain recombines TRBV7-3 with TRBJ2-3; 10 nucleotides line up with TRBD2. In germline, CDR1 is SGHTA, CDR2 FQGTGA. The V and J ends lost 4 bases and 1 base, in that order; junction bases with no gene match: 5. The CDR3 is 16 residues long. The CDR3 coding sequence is TGTGCCAGCAGCTGGATAGCGGGAGGTGGCACAGATACGCAGTATTTT. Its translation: CASSWIAGGGTDTQYF.

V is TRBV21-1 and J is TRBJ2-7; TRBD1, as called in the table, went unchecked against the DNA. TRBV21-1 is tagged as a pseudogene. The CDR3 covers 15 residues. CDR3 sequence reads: CASSKRQGKSYEQYF. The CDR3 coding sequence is TGTGCCAGCAGCAAGCGACAGGGGAAATCCTACGAGCAGTACTTC.

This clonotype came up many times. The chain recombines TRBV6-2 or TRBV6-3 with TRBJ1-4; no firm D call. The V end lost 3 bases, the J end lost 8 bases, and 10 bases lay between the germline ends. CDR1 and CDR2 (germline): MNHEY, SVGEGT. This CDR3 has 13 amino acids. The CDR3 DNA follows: TGTGCCAGCAGTTATCAACCTCCGGAAAAACTGTTTTTT. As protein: CASSYQPPEKLFF.

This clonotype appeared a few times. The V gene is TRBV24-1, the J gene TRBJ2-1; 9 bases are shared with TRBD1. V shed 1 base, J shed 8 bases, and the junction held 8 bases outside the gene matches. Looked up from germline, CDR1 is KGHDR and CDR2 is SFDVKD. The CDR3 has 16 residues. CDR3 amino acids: CATSDFVGQGRDEQFF. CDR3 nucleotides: TGTGCCACCAGTGATTTTGTGGGACAGGGTAGGGATGAGCAGTTCTTC.

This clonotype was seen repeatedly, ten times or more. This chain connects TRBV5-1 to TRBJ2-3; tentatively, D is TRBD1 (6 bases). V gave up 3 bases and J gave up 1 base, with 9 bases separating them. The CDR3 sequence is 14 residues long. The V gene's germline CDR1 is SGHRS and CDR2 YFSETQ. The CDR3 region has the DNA TGCGCCAGCAGCTCGACAGGACGCACAGATACGCAGTATTTT. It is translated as CASSSTGRTDTQYF.

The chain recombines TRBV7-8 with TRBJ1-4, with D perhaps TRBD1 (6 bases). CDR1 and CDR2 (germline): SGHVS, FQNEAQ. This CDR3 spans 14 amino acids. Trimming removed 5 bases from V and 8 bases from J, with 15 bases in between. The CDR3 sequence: CASSGTPREEKLFF. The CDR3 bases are TGTGCCAGCAGCGGGACACCCAGGGAAGAAAAACTGTTTTTT.

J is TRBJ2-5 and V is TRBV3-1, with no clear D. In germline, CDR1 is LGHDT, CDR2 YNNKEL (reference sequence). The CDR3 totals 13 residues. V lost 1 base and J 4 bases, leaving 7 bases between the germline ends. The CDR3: CASSQVDRETQYF. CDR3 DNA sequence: TGTGCCAGCAGCCAAGTCGATAGAGAGACCCAGTACTTC.

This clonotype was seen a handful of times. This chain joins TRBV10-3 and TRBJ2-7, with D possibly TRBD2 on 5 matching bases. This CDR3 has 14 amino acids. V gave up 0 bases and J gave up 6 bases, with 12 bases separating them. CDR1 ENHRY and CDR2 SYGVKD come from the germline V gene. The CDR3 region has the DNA TGTGCCATCAGTGAGTCGGGAGCGAGTAGCGAGCAGTACTTC. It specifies CAISESGASSEQYF.

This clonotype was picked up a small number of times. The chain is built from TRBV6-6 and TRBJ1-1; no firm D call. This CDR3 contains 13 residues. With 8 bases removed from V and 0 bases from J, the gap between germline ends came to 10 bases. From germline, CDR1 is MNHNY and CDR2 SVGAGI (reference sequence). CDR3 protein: CASLLGVNTEAFF. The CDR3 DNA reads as TGTGCCAGCCTCCTGGGAGTGAACACTGAAGCTTTCTTT.

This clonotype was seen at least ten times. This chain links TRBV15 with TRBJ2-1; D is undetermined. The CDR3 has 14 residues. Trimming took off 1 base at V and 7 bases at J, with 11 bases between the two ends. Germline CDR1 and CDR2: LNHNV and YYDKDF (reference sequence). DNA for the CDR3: TGTGCCACCAGCAGAGGTTTAGAAGGAAATGAGCAGTTCTTC. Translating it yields CATSRGLEGNEQFF.

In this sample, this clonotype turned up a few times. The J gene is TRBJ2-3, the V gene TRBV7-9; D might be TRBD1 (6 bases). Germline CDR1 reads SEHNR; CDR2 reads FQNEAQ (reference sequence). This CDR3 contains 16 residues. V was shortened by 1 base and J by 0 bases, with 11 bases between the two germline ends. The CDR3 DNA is TGTGCCAGCAGCTTAGGCTGGACAGAAAGCACAGATACGCAGTATTTT. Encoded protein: CASSLGWTESTDTQYF.

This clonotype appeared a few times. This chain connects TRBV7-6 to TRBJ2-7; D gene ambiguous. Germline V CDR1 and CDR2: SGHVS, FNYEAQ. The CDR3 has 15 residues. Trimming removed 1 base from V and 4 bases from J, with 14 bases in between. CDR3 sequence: CASSLEAGRIYEQYF. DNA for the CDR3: TGTGCCAGCAGCTTAGAGGCAGGCCGTATTTACGAGCAGTACTTC.

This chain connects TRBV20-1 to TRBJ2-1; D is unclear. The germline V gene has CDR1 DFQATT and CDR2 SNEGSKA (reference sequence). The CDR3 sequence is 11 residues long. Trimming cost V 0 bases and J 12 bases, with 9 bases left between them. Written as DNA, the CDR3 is TGCAGTGCTAGAGAGGGAACTGTGCAGTTCTTC. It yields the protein CSAREGTVQFF.

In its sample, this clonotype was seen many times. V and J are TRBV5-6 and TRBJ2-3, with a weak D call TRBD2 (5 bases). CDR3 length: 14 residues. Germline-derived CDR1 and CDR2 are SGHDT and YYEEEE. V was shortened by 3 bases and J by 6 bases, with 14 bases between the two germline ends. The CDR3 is CASSSDYPTDTQYF. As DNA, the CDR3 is TGTGCCAGCAGCTCAGACTATCCCACCGATACGCAGTATTTT. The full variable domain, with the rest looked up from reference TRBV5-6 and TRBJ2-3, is DAGVTQSPTHLIKTRGQQVTLRCSPKSGHDTVSWYQQALGQGPQFIFQYYEEEERQRGNFPDRFSGHQFPNYSSELNVNALLLGDSALYLCASSSDYPTDTQYFGPGTRLTVL.

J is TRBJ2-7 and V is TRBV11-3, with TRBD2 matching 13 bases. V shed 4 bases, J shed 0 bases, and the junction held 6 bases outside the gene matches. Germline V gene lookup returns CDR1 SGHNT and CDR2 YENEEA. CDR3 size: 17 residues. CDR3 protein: CASSSPGTSGISYEQYF. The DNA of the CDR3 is TGTGCCAGCAGCTCTCCCGGGACTAGCGGGATCTCCTACGAGCAGTACTTC.

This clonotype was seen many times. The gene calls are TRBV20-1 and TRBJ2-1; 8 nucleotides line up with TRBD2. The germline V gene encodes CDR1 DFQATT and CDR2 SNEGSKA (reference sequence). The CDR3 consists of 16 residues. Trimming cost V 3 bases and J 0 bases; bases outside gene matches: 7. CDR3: CSASPLAAISYNEQFF. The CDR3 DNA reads TGCAGTGCTAGCCCACTAGCGGCCATCTCCTACAATGAGCAGTTCTTC.